The subject of this entry is one TCR beta chain. The CDR3 consists of 13 residues. Trimming stripped 3 bases from V and 5 bases from J, with 10 bases between. These data belong to a study of blood T cell repertoires in COVID-19. Study details: The analysed material was cDNA or gDNA that came from T cells, B-cell-depleted T cells, or PBMCs.

TCRdb's table, derived via immunoSEQ multiplex PCR, lists solely in-frame clones and lacks some. The sample holds around 180,000 clones, around 80% seen once. The V and J genes are TRBV12-3 or TRBV12-4 and TRBJ1-1, with a possible D match to TRBD1 (6 bases). The sequenced sample was peripheral blood. This receptor was identified in a man in his 70s with active or convalescent COVID-19. The CDR3 spells CASSFTGRTEAFF. The CDR3 nucleotides read TGTGCCAGCAGTTTCACAGGGAGAACTGAAGCTTTCTTT.